Shown below are 28 T cell receptor beta chains from a single sample sequenced in a study of cytomegalovirus exposure and HLA in healthy donors. The study ran its PCR with 60 Vbeta and 13 Jbeta primers. Using immunoSEQ multiplex PCR, the repertoire was profiled, and TCRdb retains in-frame clones only, with some absent. The table has some 200,000 clones, over 75% seen once. Sequencing input: PBMCs. These receptors originate from a girl aged 2-10 years in good health and CMV-seronegative.

The CDR3 sequence: CASSQQGYGQPQHF. In DNA, the CDR3 is TGTGCCAGCAGTCAACAGGGCTATGGTCAGCCCCAGCATTTT. The V and J genes are TRBV7-6 and TRBJ1-5, with D possibly being TRBD1 (6 bases). The CDR3 extends over 14 amino acids. Germline V gene data show CDR1 as SGHVS and CDR2 as FNYEAQ. With 6 bases removed from V and 6 bases from J, the gap between germline ends came to 15 bases.

CDR3 sequence (DNA): TGCGCCAGCAGCTTGGGGGGACAGGGGGTTTACGAGCAGTACTTC. Its translation: CASSLGGQGVYEQYF. J is TRBJ2-7 and V is TRBV5-1, with 11 bases aligning to TRBD1. CDR1 and CDR2 from the germline V gene are SGHRS and YFSETQ. The CDR3 has 15 residues. J lost 4 bases, V lost 0 bases, and 3 bases had no gene match.

This chain connects TRBV7-6 to TRBJ1-1; D is uncertain. The CDR3 is 13 residues long. Trimming pared 1 base from V and 6 bases from J, leaving 9 bases between. Germline-derived CDR1 and CDR2 are SGHVS and FNYEAQ. As DNA, the CDR3 is TGTGCCAGCAGCTTAGGACTGAGGGCTGAAGCTTTCTTT. Protein sequence: CASSLGLRAEAFF. The whole variable domain, filled in from reference TRBV7-6 and TRBJ1-1, reads GAGVSQSPRYKVTKRGQDVALRCDPISGHVSLYWYRQALGQGPEFLTYFNYEAQQDKSGLPNDRFSAERPEGSISTLTIQRTEQRDSAMYRCASSLGLRAEAFFGQGTRLTVV.

This chain links TRBV9 with TRBJ2-2; a possible D gene is TRBD2 (6 bases). The CDR3 runs to 15 residues. The germline gives CDR1 SGDLS, CDR2 YYNGEE. V was shortened by 0 bases and J by 3 bases, with 9 bases between the two germline ends. This CDR3 is CASSVEAGYTGELFF. The CDR3 DNA reads TGTGCCAGCAGCGTAGAAGCGGGCTACACCGGGGAGCTGTTTTTT.

This sequence joins TRBV2 and TRBJ1-4; D is unclear. Per germline, CDR1 SNHLY and CDR2 FYNNEI. Trimming left V 11 bases short and J 2 bases short, with 15 bases between. The CDR3 contains 14 residues. Here the CDR3 reads CAVHLPGTNEKLFF. The CDR3 coding sequence is TGTGCCGTCCACCTTCCGGGGACTAATGAAAAACTGTTTTTT. Using reference TRBV2 and TRBJ1-4 for the parts outside the CDR3, the full variable domain is EPEVTQTPSHQVTQMGQEVILRCVPISNHLYFYWYRQILGQKVEFLVSFYNNEISEKSEIFDDQFSVERPDGSNFTLKIRSTKLEDSAMYFCAVHLPGTNEKLFFGSGTQLSVL.

The J gene is TRBJ1-1, the V gene TRBV19; D is ambiguous. This CDR3 is 13 amino acids long. The germline V gene has CDR1 LNHDA and CDR2 SQIVND (reference sequence). V lost 7 bases, J lost 4 bases, and 13 bases lay in between. The CDR3 protein is CASTRGRITEAFF. CDR3 sequence (DNA): TGTGCCAGTACGCGAGGGAGAATCACTGAAGCTTTCTTT.

This clone was observed a handful of times. The rearrangement joins TRBV5-1 to TRBJ2-2; perhaps TRBD1 as D (6 bases). The CDR3 has 11 amino acids. The germline gives CDR1 SGHRS, CDR2 YFSETQ. V lost 7 bases, J lost 6 bases, and 7 bases lay in between. CDR3 residues: CASEGAGELFF. The DNA of the CDR3 is TGCGCCAGCGAGGGGGCCGGGGAGCTGTTTTTT. Variable domain in full (rest from reference TRBV5-1 and TRBJ2-2): KAGVTQTPRYLIKTRGQQVTLSCSPISGHRSVSWYQQTPGQGLQFLFEYFSETQRNKGNFPGRFSGRQFSNSRSEMNVSTLELGDSALYLCASEGAGELFFGEGSRLTVL.

The rearrangement links TRBV5-8 to TRBJ2-3, with 12 bases lining up with TRBD2. The ends lost 0 bases at V and 7 bases at J; junction bases unmatched: 9. The germline CDR1 and CDR2 sequences are SGHTS and YDEGEE. The CDR3 has 17 amino acids. CDR3 in DNA: TGTGCCAGCAGCTTGGCGGCTAGCGGGGGGGCTGGATATACGCAGTATTTT. Its protein is CASSLAASGGAGYTQYF. Drawing the rest from reference TRBV5-8 and TRBJ2-3, the complete variable domain is EAGVTQSPTHLIKTRGQQATLRCSPISGHTSVYWYQQALGLGLQFLLWYDEGEERNRGNFPPRFSGRQFPNYSSELNVNALELEDSALYLCASSLAASGGAGYTQYFGPGTRLTVL.

The rearrangement links TRBV5-5 to TRBJ2-7; perhaps TRBD1 as D (5 bases). V was trimmed by 4 bases and J by 4 bases, leaving 12 bases between them. Germline V gene sequence: CDR1 SGHKS, CDR2 YYEKEE (reference sequence). The CDR3 is made up of 13 amino acids. The CDR3 DNA reads TGTGCCAGCAGCCCGGACATGGATTACGAGCAGTACTTC. It encodes CASSPDMDYEQYF.

As DNA, the CDR3 is TGTGCCAGCAGACCAGTGGGGACAGGGGTAAGGAATGAGCAGTTCTTC. This codes for CASRPVGTGVRNEQFF. The V and J genes are TRBV27 and TRBJ2-1; TRBD1 matches 10 bases. CDR3 length: 16 amino acids. V lost 6 bases to trimming and J lost 7 bases; unmatched junction nucleotides: 12. The germline CDR1 and CDR2 sequences are MNHEY and SMNVEV (reference sequence).

This clone was observed a handful of times. This CDR3 is CASFDDSINQPQHF. The CDR3 coding sequence is TGTGCCAGCTTTGATGACAGCATCAATCAGCCCCAGCATTTT. This chain uses TRBV5-4 with TRBJ1-5, with D perhaps matching TRBD1 (5 bases). The CDR3 has 14 residues. Trimming left V 7 bases short and J 3 bases short, with 14 bases between. Germline V lookup: CDR1 SGHNT, CDR2 YYREEE (reference sequence).

The rearrangement joins TRBV28 to TRBJ1-3, with 7 nucleotides matching TRBD1. The trim removed 6 bases at V and 4 bases at J, leaving 15 bases unmatched. The CDR3 runs 17 residues. The germline V gene encodes CDR1 MDHEN and CDR2 SYDVKM. The CDR3 is CASRGTLDRVAGNTIYF. CDR3 coding DNA: TGTGCCAGCAGGGGAACTTTAGACAGGGTGGCAGGAAACACCATATATTTT.

The chain's CDR3 is CASSSWTSHTGELFF. In DNA, the CDR3 is TGTGCCAGCAGCTCCTGGACTAGCCACACCGGGGAGCTGTTTTTT. V gene TRBV7-6 combines with J gene TRBJ2-2, with 8 bases that match TRBD2. V shed 4 bases and J 3 bases; nucleotides not matched to a gene: 4. The CDR3 loop spans 15 amino acids. Germline lookup yields CDR1 SGHVS and CDR2 FNYEAQ.

CDR3 DNA sequence: TGTGCCAGCAGCTTCGGGGACAGGGTCCTGGGGACCCAGTACTTC. Translating it yields CASSFGDRVLGTQYF. The rearrangement uses TRBV5-6 and TRBJ2-5; 9 bases fit TRBD1. Trimming cost V 2 bases and J 7 bases; bases outside gene matches: 9. The germline CDR1 and CDR2 sequences are SGHDT and YYEEEE. CDR3 length equals 15 residues.

The rearrangement joins TRBV30 to TRBJ1-1, with D unresolved. V was pared by 0 bases and J by 4 bases, with 12 bases between. Germline V lookup: CDR1 GTSNPN, CDR2 SVGIG (reference sequence). CDR3 length equals 14 residues. CDR3 nucleotides: TGTGCCTGGAGTGTAAAGGGCGCGGGCACTGAAGCTTTCTTT. It encodes CAWSVKGAGTEAFF.

The chain is built from TRBV30 and TRBJ2-7, with D possibly TRBD2 on 6 matching bases. CDR3 length equals 14 residues. V dropped 5 bases and J dropped 5 bases, with 19 bases sitting between them. The V gene's germline CDR1 is GTSNPN and CDR2 SVGIG (reference sequence). CDR3 amino acids: CAWGRAAGGDEQYF. The DNA for the CDR3 is TGTGCCTGGGGCAGGGCGGCGGGCGGGGACGAGCAGTACTTC.

The V gene is TRBV5-1, the J gene TRBJ1-2, with 7 bases lining up with TRBD1. The CDR3 runs to 15 residues. Trimming removed 4 bases from V and 2 bases from J; junction bases left unmatched: 8. Germline CDR1 reads SGHRS; CDR2 reads YFSETQ. CDR3 protein: CASSLSMGQNYGYTF. The CDR3 DNA is TGCGCCAGCAGCCTAAGTATGGGACAGAACTATGGCTACACCTTC. The full variable domain, in which reference TRBV5-1 and TRBJ1-2 provide the parts outside the CDR3, is KAGVTQTPRYLIKTRGQQVTLSCSPISGHRSVSWYQQTPGQGLQFLFEYFSETQRNKGNFPGRFSGRQFSNSRSEMNVSTLELGDSALYLCASSLSMGQNYGYTFGSGTRLTVV.

In DNA form, the CDR3 reads TGTGCCAGCAGTGAATTCATCGGGCTAGGAGGCAATGAGCAGTTCTTC. It yields the protein CASSEFIGLGGNEQFF. The gene calls are TRBV2 and TRBJ2-1; D might be TRBD2 (5 bases). This CDR3 comprises 16 residues. With 2 bases removed from V and 6 bases from J, the gap between germline ends came to 17 bases. Germline CDR1 reads SNHLY; CDR2 reads FYNNEI.

The rearrangement links TRBV7-2 to TRBJ2-7, with 8 bases aligning to TRBD1. J lost 3 bases, V lost 4 bases, and 5 bases had no gene match. This CDR3 is 14 amino acids long. Germline assignment: CDR1 SGHTA and CDR2 FQGNSA. The CDR3 sequence is CASSSQGASYEQYF. The CDR3 coding sequence is TGTGCCAGCAGCTCTCAGGGGGCGAGCTACGAGCAGTACTTC.

There are a few counts of this clone. The CDR3 loop reads CAWSVGTSGANTGELFF. CDR3 bases: TGTGCCTGGAGTGTAGGGACTAGCGGGGCTAACACCGGGGAGCTGTTTTTT. The chain joins TRBV30 to TRBJ2-2, with 13 bases matching TRBD2. The V and J ends lost 0 bases and 2 bases, in that order; junction bases with no gene match: 3. The CDR3 totals 17 residues. The germline V gene encodes CDR1 GTSNPN and CDR2 SVGIG (reference sequence).

The chain links TRBV4-1 to TRBJ2-1; D remains unclear. V dropped 1 base and J dropped 10 bases, with 14 bases sitting between them. This CDR3 is 14 amino acids long. Germline loops: CDR1 MGHRA, CDR2 YSYEKL. The CDR3 region is CASSQATVRPEQFF. CDR3 DNA: TGCGCCAGCAGCCAAGCAACCGTCAGGCCCGAGCAGTTCTTC.

This clone was seen a few times. CDR3 loop: CASSQEAQGARNTEAFF. CDR3 nucleotide sequence: TGCGCCAGCAGCCAAGAGGCTCAGGGGGCGCGGAACACTGAAGCTTTCTTT. This rearrangement joins TRBV4-1 to TRBJ1-1; 8 nucleotides match TRBD1. CDR3 length: 17 amino acids. Germline assignment: CDR1 MGHRA and CDR2 YSYEKL. Unmatched junction bases numbered 7, after V lost 0 bases and J lost 1 base.

The V gene is TRBV9, the J gene TRBJ2-1; 8 bases map to TRBD2. Germline-derived CDR1 and CDR2 are SGDLS and YYNGEE. CDR3 length equals 15 residues. V dropped 0 bases and J dropped 4; count of bases not matched to a gene: 3. CDR3: CASSVGSGAYNEQFF. The CDR3 nucleotides read TGTGCCAGCAGCGTAGGTAGCGGGGCTTACAATGAGCAGTTCTTC.

This clone has more than one count but fewer than ten. The chain is built from TRBV11-2 and TRBJ2-1, with D possibly matching TRBD2 (5 bases). The CDR3 runs 14 residues. Germline lookup yields CDR1 SGHAT and CDR2 FQNNGV. The V gene lost 6 bases and the J gene lost 5 bases, with 14 bases spanning the gap. The CDR3 coding sequence is TGTGCCAGCAGAGTCCGGGAACACAACAATGAGCAGTTCTTC. Translating gives CASRVREHNNEQFF. Filled out from reference TRBV11-2 and TRBJ2-1, the complete variable domain reads EAGVAQSPRYKIIEKRQSVAFWCNPISGHATLYWYQQILGQGPKLLIQFQNNGVVDDSQLPKDRFSAERLKGVDSTLKIQPAKLEDSAVYLCASRVREHNNEQFFGPGTRLTVL.

V and J are TRBV19 and TRBJ1-5; TRBD1 matches 10 bases. J was trimmed by 5 bases and V by 7 bases; bases with no gene match: 29. The CDR3 runs to 22 residues. Germline CDR1 is LNHDA and CDR2 is SQIVND (reference sequence). The CDR3 DNA sequence: TGTGCCAGTATAGGTCTAAGCGGGACAGGGGCGCTCATTTCATCCCGTTATCAGCCCCAGCATTTT. This encodes CASIGLSGTGALISSRYQPQHF.

The chain employs TRBV27 and TRBJ2-7; 7 bases are a match to TRBD1. This CDR3 is 14 amino acids long. With 2 bases clipped from V and 5 bases from J, the junction kept 6 bases outside the gene matches. Germline assignment: CDR1 MNHEY and CDR2 SMNVEV (reference sequence). CDR3 nucleotides: TGTGCCAGCAGTTTAGTAGGGGGCTGGAACGAGCAGTACTTC. It is translated as CASSLVGGWNEQYF.

The chain carries TRBV5-4 and TRBJ1-1; no clear D. CDR1 SGHNT and CDR2 YYREEE come from the germline V gene (reference sequence). The CDR3 consists of 12 residues. The V end was cut by 4 bases, the J end by 4 bases, with 8 bases between. The CDR3 loop reads CASSLPSTEAFF. CDR3 nucleotide sequence: TGTGCCAGCAGCCTCCCGTCCACTGAAGCTTTCTTT.

This clone was recorded a few times. This chain links TRBV6-4 with TRBJ1-1; 7 bases align to TRBD1. The trim removed 2 bases at V and 10 bases at J, leaving 10 bases unmatched. Germline lookup yields CDR1 MRHNA and CDR2 SNTAGT. The CDR3 spans 14 residues. CDR3 coding DNA: TGTGCCAGCAGTGACATCGACAGGGCAAAAGGAGCTTTCTTT. Protein sequence: CASSDIDRAKGAFF.